The clone carrying this TCR beta chain came up many times. Its antigen remains unknown. The treatment here: PENTA 11 planned treatment interruption arm or continuous ART arm. At least 24 weeks of at least three-drug ART, in children 2 to 15 years. This sample was taken from a study of HIV-infected children after antiretroviral therapy interruption. The overall study: EBV and CMV exposure was recorded in most children. Weeks 0, 12, interruption end (24 or 48), and about 3 years post-study gave interruption-arm samples. Study-wide points: By the end of treatment interruption, naive CD4+ clonality (Gini) increased.

A 3' RACE protocol on RNA, with unique molecular identifiers, produced the TCR library. TCRdb re-derived calls from the 3' RACE reads in MiXCR, one entry per CDR3 protein. The sample shows 90,000 or so distinct CDR3 sequences, 6.9% of them seen only once. The V gene's germline CDR1 is LGHNA and CDR2 YNFKEQ. With 1 base removed from V and 8 bases from J, the gap between germline ends came to 14 bases. The length of the CDR3 is 14 residues. This receptor was identified in a pool of human donors with HIV. The sequencing used CD45RA+ CD4+ T cells from PBMCs, pooled from several time points, collected from a donor given antiretroviral therapy, either interrupted or continuous. Subset defined: naive CD4+ CD45RA+ CD45RO- T cells. The V and J genes are TRBV4-2 and TRBJ1-2; perhaps TRBD1 as D (5 bases). CDR3 DNA sequence: TGTGCCAGCAGCCAAGTAGGGACCGAGGGAGGCTACACCTTC. This sequence encodes CASSQVGTEGGYTF.